This T cell receptor (beta chain) is from a study of T cells in localized non-small cell lung cancer. The repertoire was sequenced with immunoSEQ multiplex PCR; TCRdb's copy has only in-frame clones and lacks some. The sample holds fewer than 8,000 clones, about 94% seen once. This clone showed up just once. The receptor comes from a woman aged 40-75 years with stage I lung adenocarcinoma. Sequenced here: peripheral blood, sampled before any cancer treatment.

The CDR3 here is CAIRGGRVGTEAFF. DNA of the CDR3: TGTGCCATCAGGGGTGGCAGGGTTGGCACTGAAGCTTTCTTT. The J gene is TRBJ1-1, the V gene TRBV10-3; D may be TRBD1 (5 bases). Germline V gives CDR1 ENHRY, CDR2 SYGVKD. The CDR3 is 14 amino acids. The V and J ends lost 6 bases and 4 bases respectively, with 15 bases between them.